This TCR beta chain was retrieved from a study of blood T cell repertoires in COVID-19 (dated by TCRdb to about 2020). Background for the entire study: The collaborator samples originated in the United States, Italy and Spain and spanned the acute and convalescent phases of COVID-19. The prospective study material was composed of cDNA or gDNA derived from T cells, B-cell-depleted T cells, or PBMCs. Subjects who had been exposed to COVID-19, were actively infected with it, or had recovered from it provided the deeply sampled blood TCRbeta repertoires that made up the dataset. The repertoires were released in a freely available public database meant as a resource for research on the immune response to SARS-CoV-2. Samples came from the ongoing ImmuneRACE study (first 160 participants) plus 1,254 subjects from 6 global collaborators. The sample metadata nearly always contained a de-identified subject ID, COVID-19 status, age in years and sex. Where available, HLA class I and class II types were taken from metadata supplied by the sample provider and were not determined by assay-based typing. Paper-wide results and their limitations: The quantity of clinical and demographic metadata differed by source and by participant and was supplied without curation.

The germline V and J ends show losses of 6 bases and 8 bases respectively, and no gene match explains 11 bases of the junction. Taken from the germline V gene, the CDR1 and CDR2 loops are MNHEY and SVGAGI. The CDR3 covers 15 residues, taking in both the cysteine and the phenylalanine. The kept DNA is CDR3 alone, 45 bases in frame from the first base. TCRbeta CDR3 regions were amplified from genomic DNA by means of the immunoSEQ Assay, a bias-controlled multiplex PCR. The paper's data handling went like this. The number of nucleated cells in each sample was estimated from the amplification of reference gene primers within the assay. To quantify the absolute abundance of each unique TCRbeta CDR3 rearrangement, sequence reads were collapsed and filtered. For each sample, productive Simpson clonality was calculated as the square root of Simpson's diversity index over productive rearrangements. TCRdb holds this immuneACCESS table with in-frame rearrangements only. Some clones are missing; in checked studies, unresolved V genes explain under half, and the rest has no known cause. V and J calls plus clone size are reproduced from that table; the DNA served to infer D and trimming. The sample profile shows about 380,000 clones; around 85% of them were found once. The ten largest clones capture roughly 3.4% of the sample.

Whole blood was collected in K2EDTA tubes by collaborating institutions according to the institutions' own protocols. For TCRbeta analysis, collaborator samples were shipped as frozen whole blood, as isolated PBMCs, or as DNA extracted from either sample type. Comment on this clone: The antigen this receptor binds is unknown. The record has no base qualities; no much larger clone is one base away.

The chain is made from TRBV6-5 and TRBJ1-2; 11 bases in the junction line up with TRBD1. This TCR derives from a woman between 18 and 29 years old with acute or convalescent COVID-19. The specimen sequenced was peripheral blood. At the DNA level, the sequence is TGTGCCAGCAGAGCACCCGGGACAGGGGGATCGGGCTACACCTTC. This translates into CASRAPGTGGSGYTF.